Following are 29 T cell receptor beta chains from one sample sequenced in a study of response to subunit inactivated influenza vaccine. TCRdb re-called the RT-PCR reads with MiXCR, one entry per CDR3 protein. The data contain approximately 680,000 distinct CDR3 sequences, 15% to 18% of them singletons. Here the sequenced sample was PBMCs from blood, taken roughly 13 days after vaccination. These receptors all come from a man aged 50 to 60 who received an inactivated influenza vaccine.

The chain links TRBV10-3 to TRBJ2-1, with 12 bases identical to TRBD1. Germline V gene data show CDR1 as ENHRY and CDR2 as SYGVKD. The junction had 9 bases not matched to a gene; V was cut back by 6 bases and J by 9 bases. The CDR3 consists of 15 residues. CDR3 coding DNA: TGTGCCATCAGGAAAGGGGGACAGGGGGCTGGTGAGCAGTTCTTC. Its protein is CAIRKGGQGAGEQFF.

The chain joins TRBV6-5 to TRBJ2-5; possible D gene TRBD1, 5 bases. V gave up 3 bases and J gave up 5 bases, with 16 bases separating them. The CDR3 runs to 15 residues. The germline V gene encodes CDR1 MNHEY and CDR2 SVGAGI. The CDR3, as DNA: TGTGCCAGCAGTTATCGTGCAGGGCGATTGGAGACCCAGTACTTC. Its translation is CASSYRAGRLETQYF.

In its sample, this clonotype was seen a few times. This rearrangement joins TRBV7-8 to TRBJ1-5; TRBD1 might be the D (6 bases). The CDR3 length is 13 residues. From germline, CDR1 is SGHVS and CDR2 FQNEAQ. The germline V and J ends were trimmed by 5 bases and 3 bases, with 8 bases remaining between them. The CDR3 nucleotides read TGTGCCAGCAGCGACAGGTCCAATCAGCCCCAGCATTTT. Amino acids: CASSDRSNQPQHF.

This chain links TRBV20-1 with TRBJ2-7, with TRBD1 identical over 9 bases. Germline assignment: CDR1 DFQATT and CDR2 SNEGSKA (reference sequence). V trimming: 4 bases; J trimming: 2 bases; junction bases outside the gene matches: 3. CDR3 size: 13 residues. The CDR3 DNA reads TGCAGTGCTACGGACAGGGGCCCCTACGAGCAGTACTTC. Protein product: CSATDRGPYEQYF.

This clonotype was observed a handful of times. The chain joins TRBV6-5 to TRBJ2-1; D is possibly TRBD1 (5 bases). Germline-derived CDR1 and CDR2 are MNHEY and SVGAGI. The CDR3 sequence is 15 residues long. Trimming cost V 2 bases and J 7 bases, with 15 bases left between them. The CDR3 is CASSYTPTVPNEQFF. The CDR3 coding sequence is TGTGCCAGCAGTTACACCCCGACAGTGCCTAATGAGCAGTTCTTC.

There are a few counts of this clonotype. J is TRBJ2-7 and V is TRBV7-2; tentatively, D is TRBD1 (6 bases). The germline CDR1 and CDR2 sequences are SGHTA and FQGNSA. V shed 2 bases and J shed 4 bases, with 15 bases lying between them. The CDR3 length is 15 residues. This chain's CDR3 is CASSLYGTQKYEQYF. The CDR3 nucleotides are TGTGCCAGCAGCTTATACGGGACACAAAAATACGAGCAGTACTTC.

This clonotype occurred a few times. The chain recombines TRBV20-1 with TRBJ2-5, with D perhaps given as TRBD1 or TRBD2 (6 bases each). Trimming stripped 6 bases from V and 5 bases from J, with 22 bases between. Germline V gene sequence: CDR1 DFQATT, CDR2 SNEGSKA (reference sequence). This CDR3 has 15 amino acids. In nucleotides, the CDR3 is TGCAGTGCCCCCGAGGGGGGCTCTAGCATGGAGACCCAGTACTTC. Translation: CSAPEGGSSMETQYF.

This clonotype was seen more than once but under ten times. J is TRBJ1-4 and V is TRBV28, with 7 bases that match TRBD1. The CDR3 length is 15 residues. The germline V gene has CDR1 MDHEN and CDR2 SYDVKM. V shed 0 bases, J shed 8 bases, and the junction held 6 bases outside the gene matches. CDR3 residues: CASSLWAGGEEKLFF. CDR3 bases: TGTGCCAGCAGTTTATGGGCAGGGGGGGAAGAAAAACTGTTTTTT.

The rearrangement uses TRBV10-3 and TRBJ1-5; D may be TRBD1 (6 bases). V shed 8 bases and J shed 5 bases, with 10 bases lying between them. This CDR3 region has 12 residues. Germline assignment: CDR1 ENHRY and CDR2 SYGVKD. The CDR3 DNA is TGTGCCATCGGAAAGGGGGATCAGCCCCAGCATTTT. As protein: CAIGKGDQPQHF.

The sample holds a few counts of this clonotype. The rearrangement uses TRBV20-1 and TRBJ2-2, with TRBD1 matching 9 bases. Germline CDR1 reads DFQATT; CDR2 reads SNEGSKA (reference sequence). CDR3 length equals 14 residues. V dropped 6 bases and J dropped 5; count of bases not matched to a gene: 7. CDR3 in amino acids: CSAQDRGRTGELFF. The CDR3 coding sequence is TGCAGTGCCCAGGACAGGGGTCGAACCGGGGAGCTGTTTTTT.

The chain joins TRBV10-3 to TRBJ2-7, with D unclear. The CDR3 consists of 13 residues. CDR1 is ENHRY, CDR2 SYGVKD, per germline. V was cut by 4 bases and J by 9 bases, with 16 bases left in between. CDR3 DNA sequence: TGTGCCATCAGTGGAGACTTAAATCATAGGCAGTACTTC. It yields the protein CAISGDLNHRQYF.

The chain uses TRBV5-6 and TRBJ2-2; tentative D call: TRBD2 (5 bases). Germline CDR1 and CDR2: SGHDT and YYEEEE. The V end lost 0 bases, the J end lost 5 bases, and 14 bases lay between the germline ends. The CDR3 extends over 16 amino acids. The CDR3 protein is CASSLGSYGGTGELFF. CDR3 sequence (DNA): TGTGCCAGCAGCTTGGGCTCCTACGGCGGGACCGGGGAGCTGTTTTTT.

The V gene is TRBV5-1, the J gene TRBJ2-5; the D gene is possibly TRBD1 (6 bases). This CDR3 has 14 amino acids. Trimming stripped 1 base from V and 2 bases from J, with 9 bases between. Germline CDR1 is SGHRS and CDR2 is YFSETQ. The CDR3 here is CASSLNGQQETQYF. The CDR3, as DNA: TGCGCCAGCAGCTTGAATGGACAGCAAGAGACCCAGTACTTC.

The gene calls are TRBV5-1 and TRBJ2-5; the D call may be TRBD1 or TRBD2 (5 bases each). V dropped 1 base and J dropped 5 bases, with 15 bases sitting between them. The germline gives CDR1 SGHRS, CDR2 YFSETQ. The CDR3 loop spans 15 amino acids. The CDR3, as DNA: TGCGCCAGCAGCTTGTGGGGGACGGCAGGGGAGACCCAGTACTTC. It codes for CASSLWGTAGETQYF. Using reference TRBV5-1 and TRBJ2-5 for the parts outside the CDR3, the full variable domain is KAGVTQTPRYLIKTRGQQVTLSCSPISGHRSVSWYQQTPGQGLQFLFEYFSETQRNKGNFPGRFSGRQFSNSRSEMNVSTLELGDSALYLCASSLWGTAGETQYFGPGTRLLVL.

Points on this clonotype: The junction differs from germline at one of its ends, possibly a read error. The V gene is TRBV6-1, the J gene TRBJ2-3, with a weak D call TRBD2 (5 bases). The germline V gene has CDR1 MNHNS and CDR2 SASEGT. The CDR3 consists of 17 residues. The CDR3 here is CAISEGFRGSGTDTQYF. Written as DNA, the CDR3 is TGTGCCATCAGTGAAGGGTTTCGGGGATCTGGCACAGATACGCAGTATTTT.

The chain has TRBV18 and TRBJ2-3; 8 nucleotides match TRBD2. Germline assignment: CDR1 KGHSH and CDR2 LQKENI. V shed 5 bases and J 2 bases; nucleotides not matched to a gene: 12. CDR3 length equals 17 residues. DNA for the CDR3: TGTGCCAGCTCATCCTATCAAACTAGCGGTCTCACAGATACGCAGTATTTT. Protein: CASSSYQTSGLTDTQYF.

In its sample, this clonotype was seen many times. The CDR3: CASSYQDRIIYGYTF. The CDR3 coding sequence is TGCGCCAGCAGCTACCAGGACAGGATAATCTATGGCTACACCTTC. This sequence joins TRBV5-1 and TRBJ1-2; TRBD1 agrees at 7 bases. V trimming: 3 bases; J trimming: 4 bases; junction bases outside the gene matches: 9. The CDR3 has 15 amino acids. Germline-derived CDR1 and CDR2 are SGHRS and YFSETQ.

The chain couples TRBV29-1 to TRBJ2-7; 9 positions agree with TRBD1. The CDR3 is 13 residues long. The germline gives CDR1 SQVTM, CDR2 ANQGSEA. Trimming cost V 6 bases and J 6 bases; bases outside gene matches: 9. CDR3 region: CSVGDRAKPEQYF. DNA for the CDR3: TGCAGCGTGGGGGACAGGGCGAAACCCGAGCAGTACTTC.

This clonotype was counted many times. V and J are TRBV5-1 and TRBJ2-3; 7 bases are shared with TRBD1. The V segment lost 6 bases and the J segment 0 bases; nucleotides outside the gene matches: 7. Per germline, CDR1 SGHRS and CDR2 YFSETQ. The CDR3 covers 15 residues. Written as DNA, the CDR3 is TGCGCCAGCAACACAGGGGCTGGTAGCACAGATACGCAGTATTTT. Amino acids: CASNTGAGSTDTQYF.

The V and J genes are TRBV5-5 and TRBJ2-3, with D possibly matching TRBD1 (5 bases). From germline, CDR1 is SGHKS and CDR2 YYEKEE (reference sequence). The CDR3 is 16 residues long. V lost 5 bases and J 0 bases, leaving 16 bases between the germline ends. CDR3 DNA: TGTGCCAGCAGTCCCTACTCGACAGCTAGCACAGATACGCAGTATTTT. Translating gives CASSPYSTASTDTQYF.

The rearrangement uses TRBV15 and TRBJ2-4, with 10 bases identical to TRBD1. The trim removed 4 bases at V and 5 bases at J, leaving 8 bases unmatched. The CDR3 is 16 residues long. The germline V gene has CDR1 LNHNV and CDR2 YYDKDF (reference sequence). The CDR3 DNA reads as TGTGCCACCAGCAAAGGACAGGGGGTTGTCGAAAACATTCAGTACTTC. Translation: CATSKGQGVVENIQYF.

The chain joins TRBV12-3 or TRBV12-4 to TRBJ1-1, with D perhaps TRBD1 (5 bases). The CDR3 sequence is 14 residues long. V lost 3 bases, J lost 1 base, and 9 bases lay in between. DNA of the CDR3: TGTGCCAGCAGTTTCGCAGGGACGAACACTGAAGCTTTCTTT. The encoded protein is CASSFAGTNTEAFF.

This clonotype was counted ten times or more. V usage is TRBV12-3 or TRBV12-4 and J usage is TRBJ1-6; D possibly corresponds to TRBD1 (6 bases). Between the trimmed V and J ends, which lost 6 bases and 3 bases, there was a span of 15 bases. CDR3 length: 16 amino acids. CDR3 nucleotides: TGTGCCAGCAGGTACGCACAGGGCTTCTATAATTCACCCCTCCACTTT. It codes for CASRYAQGFYNSPLHF.

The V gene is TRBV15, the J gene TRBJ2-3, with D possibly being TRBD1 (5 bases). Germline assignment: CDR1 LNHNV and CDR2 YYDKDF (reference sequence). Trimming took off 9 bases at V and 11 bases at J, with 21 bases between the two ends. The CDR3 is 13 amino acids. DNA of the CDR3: TGTGCCACGACAGACTCCTCCCGGATAAGGCAGTATTTT. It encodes CATTDSSRIRQYF.

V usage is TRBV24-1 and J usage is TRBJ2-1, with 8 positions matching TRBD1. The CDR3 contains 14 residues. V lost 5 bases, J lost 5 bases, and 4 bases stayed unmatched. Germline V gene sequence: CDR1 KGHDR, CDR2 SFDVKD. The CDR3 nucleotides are TGTGCCACCAGTGGCGACAGGGGCGACAATGAGCAGTTCTTC. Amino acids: CATSGDRGDNEQFF.

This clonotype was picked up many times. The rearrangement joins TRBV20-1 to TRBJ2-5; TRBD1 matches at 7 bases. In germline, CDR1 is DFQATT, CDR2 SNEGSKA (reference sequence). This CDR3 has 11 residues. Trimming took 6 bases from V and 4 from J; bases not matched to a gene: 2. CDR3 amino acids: CSARQGETQYF. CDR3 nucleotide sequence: TGCAGTGCCAGACAGGGAGAGACCCAGTACTTC.

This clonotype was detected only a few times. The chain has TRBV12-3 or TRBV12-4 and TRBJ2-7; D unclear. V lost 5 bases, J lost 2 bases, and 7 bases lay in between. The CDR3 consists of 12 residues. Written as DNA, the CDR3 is TGTGCCAGCAGTGCCTCCCCCTACGAGCAGTACTTC. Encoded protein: CASSASPYEQYF.

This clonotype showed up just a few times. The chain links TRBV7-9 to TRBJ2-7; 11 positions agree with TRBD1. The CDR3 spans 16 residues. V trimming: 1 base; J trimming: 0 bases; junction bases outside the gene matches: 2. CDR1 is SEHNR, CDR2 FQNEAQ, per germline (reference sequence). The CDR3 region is CASSLGTGGFSYEQYF. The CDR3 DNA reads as TGTGCCAGCAGCTTAGGGACAGGGGGCTTCTCCTACGAGCAGTACTTC.

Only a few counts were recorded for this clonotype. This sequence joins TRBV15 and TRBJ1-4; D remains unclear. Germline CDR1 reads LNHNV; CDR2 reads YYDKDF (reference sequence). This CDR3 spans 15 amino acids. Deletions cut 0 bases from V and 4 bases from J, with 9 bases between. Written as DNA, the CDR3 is TGTGCCACCAGCAGAGATGCCGGGGTTAATGAAAAACTGTTTTTT. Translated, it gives CATSRDAGVNEKLFF. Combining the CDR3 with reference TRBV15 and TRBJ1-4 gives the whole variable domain DAMVIQNPRYQVTQFGKPVTLSCSQTLNHNVMYWYQQKSSQAPKLLFHYYDKDFNNEADTPDNFQSRRPNTSFCFLDIRSPGLGDTAMYLCATSRDAGVNEKLFFGSGTQLSVL.